A selection of T cell receptor beta chains follows, all from one sample in a study of T cells after yellow fever vaccination. TCRdb re-called the 5' RACE reads through MiXCR, storing one row per CDR3 protein. Found here are tens of thousands of distinct CDR3 sequences, approximately 8% of them singletons; the top ten hold roughly two fifths. Sequences were derived from CD8+ T cells sorted from PBMCs, sampled on the day of the yellow fever booster vaccination. These receptors were taken from a man in his thirties or forties who received the YFV17D yellow fever vaccine. The conserved cysteine and the conserved F or W are not part of the CDR3 here.

V gene: TRBV4-3; CDR3 protein: VSSQEFTPGGETQY
V gene: TRBV6-1; CDR3 protein: ASQTGLAGGYEQY
V gene: TRBV29-1; CDR3 protein: SVSAGSHTDTQY
V gene: TRBV12-5; CDR3 protein: ASGPDLAGNVNEQF
V gene: TRBV12-3/TRBV12-4; CDR3 protein: ASSILQGKDDNEQF
V gene: TRBV7-2; CDR3 protein: ASSLALRNEQF
V gene: TRBV29-1; CDR3 protein: HEQQGPHSPLH
V gene: TRBV29-1; CDR3 protein: SVATGEETQY
V gene: TRBV6-1; CDR3 protein: ATNPQGYQETQY
V gene: TRBV7-9; CDR3 protein: ASSAKTRFQETQY
V gene: TRBV18; CDR3 protein: ASSHPVAGELF
V gene: TRBV19; CDR3 protein: ASRGQGDYQPQH
V gene: TRBV11-2; CDR3 protein: ASRRLAGGDTGELF